Each of the 21 T cell receptor beta chains below was sequenced from the same sample in a study of blood T cell repertoires in COVID-19. The data were produced by immunoSEQ multiplex PCR, yet TCRdb's version contains in-frame clones alone and is incomplete. The table includes approximately 280,000 clones, roughly 80% detected once. Sequencing was carried out using PBMCs or T cells enriched from blood (not recorded which). All receptors derive from a man in his forties or fifties who had been exposed to COVID-19.

The chain has TRBV5-4 and TRBJ1-1; tentative D call: TRBD1 (5 bases). The CDR3 runs to 12 residues. V lost 2 bases and J 7 bases, leaving 9 bases between the germline ends. Germline V gene sequence: CDR1 SGHNT, CDR2 YYREEE (reference sequence). CDR3 nucleotides: TGTGCCAGCAGCTTTCCAAGGGGTGAAGCTTTCTTT. Amino acids: CASSFPRGEAFF.

The chain uses TRBV3-1 (or the pseudogene TRBV3-2) and TRBJ1-1, with D uncertain. The V and J ends lost 4 bases and 6 bases respectively, with 15 bases between them. This CDR3 is built from 14 residues. Germline CDR1 and CDR2: LGHDT and YNNKEL (reference sequence). CDR3 residues: CASSPTRGGAEAFF. Written as DNA, the CDR3 is TGTGCCAGCAGCCCCACCCGGGGAGGCGCTGAAGCTTTCTTT.

The V and J genes are TRBV12-3 or TRBV12-4 and TRBJ2-1; D uncertain. Trimming took 3 bases from V and 11 from J, leaving 8 bases between them. The CDR3 is made up of 11 amino acids. Written as DNA, the CDR3 is TGTGCCAGCAGTTTCGCGAGTCAGCAGTTCTTC. Translating it yields CASSFASQQFF.

V is TRBV4-2 and J is TRBJ2-3, with unresolved D. V lost 4 bases and J 4 bases, leaving 6 bases between the germline ends. In germline, CDR1 is LGHNA, CDR2 YNFKEQ. The CDR3 has 12 amino acids. CDR3 bases: TGTGCCAGCAGCCCCCCGTCAGATACGCAGTATTTT. Protein: CASSPPSDTQYF.

V and J are TRBV5-1 and TRBJ1-5; 7 bases map to TRBD1. V gave up 2 bases and J gave up 4 bases; unmatched junction bases: 3. The length of the CDR3 is 14 residues. Germline V gives CDR1 SGHRS, CDR2 YFSETQ. The CDR3 reads CASSFDRENQPQHF. As DNA, the CDR3 is TGCGCCAGCAGCTTTGACAGGGAGAATCAGCCCCAGCATTTT.

The chain combines TRBV7-9 with TRBJ2-1; 14 positions agree with TRBD2. Germline-derived CDR1 and CDR2 are SEHNR and FQNEAQ (reference sequence). This CDR3 comprises 14 residues. V shed 1 base, J shed 13 bases, and the junction held 3 bases outside the gene matches. Here the CDR3 reads CASSLGTSGRSQFF. Written as DNA, the CDR3 is TGTGCCAGCAGCTTAGGGACTAGCGGGAGGAGTCAGTTCTTC.

This chain joins TRBV5-4 and TRBJ2-5, with D perhaps matching TRBD1 (5 bases). The V gene's germline CDR1 is SGHNT and CDR2 YYREEE (reference sequence). The germline V and J ends were trimmed by 2 bases and 2 bases, with 13 bases remaining between them. This CDR3 is 15 amino acids long. This CDR3 reads CASSFAQGSQETQYF. The CDR3 DNA sequence: TGTGCCAGCAGCTTCGCTCAGGGCTCTCAAGAGACCCAGTACTTC.

This chain uses TRBV7-9 with TRBJ2-3; D might be TRBD2 (5 bases). Germline CDR1 reads SEHNR; CDR2 reads FQNEAQ (reference sequence). CDR3 length: 14 residues. The V end was cut by 4 bases, the J end by 10 bases, with 18 bases between. The chain's CDR3 is CASSSGLGSPSQYF. In DNA, the CDR3 is TGTGCCAGCAGCTCAGGACTGGGGAGCCCGTCGCAGTATTTT.

In its sample, this clone was seen once. The J gene is TRBJ1-5, the V gene TRBV12-3 or TRBV12-4; the D is unclear. V lost 6 bases and J lost 2, with 5 bases in between. The CDR3 has 12 amino acids. This CDR3 is CASREGNQPQHF. CDR3 sequence (DNA): TGTGCCAGCAGGGAGGGCAATCAGCCCCAGCATTTT.

The rearrangement joins TRBV4-2 to TRBJ2-2, with 11 positions matching TRBD2. J gave up 0 bases and V 4 bases, and 4 bases lay outside the gene matches. The CDR3 extends over 17 amino acids. Germline V gene sequence: CDR1 LGHNA, CDR2 YNFKEQ. The chain's CDR3 is CASSPPGLAANTGELFF. CDR3 in DNA: TGTGCCAGCAGCCCGCCGGGACTAGCGGCGAACACCGGGGAGCTGTTTTTT.

The gene calls are TRBV5-6 and TRBJ1-6; D remains unclear. CDR3 length: 15 residues. The germline CDR1 and CDR2 sequences are SGHDT and YYEEEE. Trimming stripped 0 bases from V and 4 bases from J, with 8 bases between. CDR3 loop: CASSLGREYNSPLHF. CDR3 bases: TGTGCCAGCAGCTTGGGGAGGGAATATAATTCACCCCTCCACTTT.

This rearrangement joins TRBV7-9 to TRBJ1-1; no firm D call. Germline values: CDR1 SEHNR, CDR2 FQNEAQ (reference sequence). V shed 5 bases and J shed 0 bases, with 10 bases lying between them. The length of the CDR3 is 14 residues. In DNA form, the CDR3 reads TGTGCCAGCAGCAAAGCGGGCCTGAACACTGAAGCTTTCTTT. Encoded protein: CASSKAGLNTEAFF.

CDR3 sequence: CASSSGLAGGSTRNEQFF. DNA for the CDR3: TGCGCCAGCAGCTCCGGACTAGCGGGAGGTTCTACTAGGAATGAGCAGTTCTTC. This rearrangement joins TRBV5-1 to TRBJ2-1; 14 nucleotides align to TRBD2. Germline V gene data show CDR1 as SGHRS and CDR2 as YFSETQ. Trimming removed 3 bases from V and 7 bases from J; junction bases left unmatched: 12. CDR3 length: 18 amino acids.

The V and J genes are TRBV6-6 and TRBJ2-1; a possible D gene is TRBD2 (5 bases). The CDR3 runs to 12 residues. Per germline, CDR1 MNHNY and CDR2 SVGAGI (reference sequence). V lost 0 bases, J lost 10 bases, and 7 bases lay in between. CDR3 sequence (DNA): TGTGCCAGCAGTTACTCCCCGGGGGAGCAGTTCTTC. Translating gives CASSYSPGEQFF.

Written as DNA, the CDR3 is TGTGCCAGCACTAGCGGGGACAATGAGCAGTTCTTC. Protein product: CASTSGDNEQFF. V and J are TRBV27 and TRBJ2-1; 9 nucleotides align to TRBD2. This CDR3 is 12 amino acids long. V shed 7 bases and J 5 bases; nucleotides not matched to a gene: 0. Per germline, CDR1 MNHEY and CDR2 SMNVEV (reference sequence).

Note on this clone: The same CDR3 also results from other DNA sequences found in this sample. The chain is built from TRBV11-2 and TRBJ2-7; D not resolved. Germline V gives CDR1 SGHAT, CDR2 FQNNGV. The V end lost 1 base, the J end lost 7 bases, and 8 bases lay between the germline ends. This CDR3 is built from 12 residues. CDR3 in amino acids: CASSLAGYEQYF. CDR3 DNA: TGTGCCAGCAGCTTAGCGGGTTATGAGCAGTACTTC. The whole variable domain, remainder taken from reference TRBV11-2 and TRBJ2-7, is EAGVAQSPRYKIIEKRQSVAFWCNPISGHATLYWYQQILGQGPKLLIQFQNNGVVDDSQLPKDRFSAERLKGVDSTLKIQPAKLEDSAVYLCASSLAGYEQYFGPGTRLTVT.

This rearrangement joins TRBV5-5 to TRBJ1-4; 9 nucleotides align to TRBD1. Germline V gene sequence: CDR1 SGHKS, CDR2 YYEKEE (reference sequence). V shed 5 bases, J shed 2 bases, and the junction held 13 bases outside the gene matches. The CDR3 length is 18 residues. The CDR3 nucleotides are TGTGCCAGCAGTAGACAGGGGGAGGGCTTTTGGACTAATGAAAAACTGTTTTTT. It specifies CASSRQGEGFWTNEKLFF.

J is TRBJ1-2 and V is TRBV14; D not resolved. This CDR3 comprises 12 residues. The V gene's germline CDR1 is SGHDN and CDR2 FVKESK. V was clipped by 4 bases and J by 5 bases, with 8 bases between them. CDR3 sequence (DNA): TGTGCCAGCAGCCTGACATGGTATGGCTACACCTTC. This gives the protein CASSLTWYGYTF.

This sequence joins TRBV9 and TRBJ2-1; perhaps TRBD2 as D (6 bases). CDR1 is SGDLS and CDR2 is YYNGEE in the germline V gene. This CDR3 has 14 residues. With 5 bases removed from V and 3 bases from J, the gap between germline ends came to 12 bases. Written as DNA, the CDR3 is TGTGCCAGCAGTCCGGCGGGGCACTACAATGAGCAGTTCTTC. It encodes CASSPAGHYNEQFF.

The rearrangement joins TRBV7-9 to TRBJ1-1; D uncertain. Germline loops: CDR1 SEHNR, CDR2 FQNEAQ (reference sequence). The CDR3 is 16 amino acids. Between the trimmed V and J ends, which lost 2 bases and 0 bases, there was a span of 13 bases. The CDR3 reads CASSLPNSSMNTEAFF. CDR3 bases: TGTGCCAGCAGCTTACCCAACAGCTCCATGAACACTGAAGCTTTCTTT.

The rearrangement joins TRBV29-1 to TRBJ2-1; D may be TRBD2 (5 bases). This CDR3 has 16 amino acids. The V end lost 6 bases, the J end lost 8 bases, and 26 bases lay between the germline ends. The germline V gene encodes CDR1 SQVTM and CDR2 ANQGSEA. The CDR3 region is CSVRKVLVRDKYEQFF. The CDR3 coding sequence is TGCAGCGTCCGGAAAGTACTAGTTCGGGATAAATATGAGCAGTTCTTC.